This note documents a single TCR beta chain sequence. Ophthalmopathy patients had moderate-to-severe active disease, CAS ≥3, NOSPECS ≥4, and disease duration under 3 months. Fresh peripheral blood, roughly 9.3 ml, was the source of the PBMCs. Amplified TCR beta CDR3 regions derived from RNA transcripts. The primer set for the first-round RT-PCR of the TCR CDR3 was HTBI. One entry per CDR3 protein results from TCRdb running MiXCR on the multiplex PCR reads. The sample contains fewer than 750,000 distinct CDR3 sequences, roughly 14% of which appear only once. V gave up 1 base and J gave up 7 bases, with 13 bases separating them. The CDR3 loop spans 14 amino acids. The germline CDR1 and CDR2 sequences are SGHTA and FQGTGA. This entry comes from a study of T cells in Graves' hyperthyroidism and ophthalmopathy.

The clonotype originates from a woman aged 40 to 55 with Graves' ophthalmopathy. The V call is TRBV7-3, the J call TRBJ1-2; TRBD1 is a possible D gene (5 bases). Sample: blood. The CDR3 sequence is CASSLIGGDCGYTF. CDR3 bases: TGTGCCAGCAGCTTAATTGGGGGGGACTGTGGCTACACCTTC.